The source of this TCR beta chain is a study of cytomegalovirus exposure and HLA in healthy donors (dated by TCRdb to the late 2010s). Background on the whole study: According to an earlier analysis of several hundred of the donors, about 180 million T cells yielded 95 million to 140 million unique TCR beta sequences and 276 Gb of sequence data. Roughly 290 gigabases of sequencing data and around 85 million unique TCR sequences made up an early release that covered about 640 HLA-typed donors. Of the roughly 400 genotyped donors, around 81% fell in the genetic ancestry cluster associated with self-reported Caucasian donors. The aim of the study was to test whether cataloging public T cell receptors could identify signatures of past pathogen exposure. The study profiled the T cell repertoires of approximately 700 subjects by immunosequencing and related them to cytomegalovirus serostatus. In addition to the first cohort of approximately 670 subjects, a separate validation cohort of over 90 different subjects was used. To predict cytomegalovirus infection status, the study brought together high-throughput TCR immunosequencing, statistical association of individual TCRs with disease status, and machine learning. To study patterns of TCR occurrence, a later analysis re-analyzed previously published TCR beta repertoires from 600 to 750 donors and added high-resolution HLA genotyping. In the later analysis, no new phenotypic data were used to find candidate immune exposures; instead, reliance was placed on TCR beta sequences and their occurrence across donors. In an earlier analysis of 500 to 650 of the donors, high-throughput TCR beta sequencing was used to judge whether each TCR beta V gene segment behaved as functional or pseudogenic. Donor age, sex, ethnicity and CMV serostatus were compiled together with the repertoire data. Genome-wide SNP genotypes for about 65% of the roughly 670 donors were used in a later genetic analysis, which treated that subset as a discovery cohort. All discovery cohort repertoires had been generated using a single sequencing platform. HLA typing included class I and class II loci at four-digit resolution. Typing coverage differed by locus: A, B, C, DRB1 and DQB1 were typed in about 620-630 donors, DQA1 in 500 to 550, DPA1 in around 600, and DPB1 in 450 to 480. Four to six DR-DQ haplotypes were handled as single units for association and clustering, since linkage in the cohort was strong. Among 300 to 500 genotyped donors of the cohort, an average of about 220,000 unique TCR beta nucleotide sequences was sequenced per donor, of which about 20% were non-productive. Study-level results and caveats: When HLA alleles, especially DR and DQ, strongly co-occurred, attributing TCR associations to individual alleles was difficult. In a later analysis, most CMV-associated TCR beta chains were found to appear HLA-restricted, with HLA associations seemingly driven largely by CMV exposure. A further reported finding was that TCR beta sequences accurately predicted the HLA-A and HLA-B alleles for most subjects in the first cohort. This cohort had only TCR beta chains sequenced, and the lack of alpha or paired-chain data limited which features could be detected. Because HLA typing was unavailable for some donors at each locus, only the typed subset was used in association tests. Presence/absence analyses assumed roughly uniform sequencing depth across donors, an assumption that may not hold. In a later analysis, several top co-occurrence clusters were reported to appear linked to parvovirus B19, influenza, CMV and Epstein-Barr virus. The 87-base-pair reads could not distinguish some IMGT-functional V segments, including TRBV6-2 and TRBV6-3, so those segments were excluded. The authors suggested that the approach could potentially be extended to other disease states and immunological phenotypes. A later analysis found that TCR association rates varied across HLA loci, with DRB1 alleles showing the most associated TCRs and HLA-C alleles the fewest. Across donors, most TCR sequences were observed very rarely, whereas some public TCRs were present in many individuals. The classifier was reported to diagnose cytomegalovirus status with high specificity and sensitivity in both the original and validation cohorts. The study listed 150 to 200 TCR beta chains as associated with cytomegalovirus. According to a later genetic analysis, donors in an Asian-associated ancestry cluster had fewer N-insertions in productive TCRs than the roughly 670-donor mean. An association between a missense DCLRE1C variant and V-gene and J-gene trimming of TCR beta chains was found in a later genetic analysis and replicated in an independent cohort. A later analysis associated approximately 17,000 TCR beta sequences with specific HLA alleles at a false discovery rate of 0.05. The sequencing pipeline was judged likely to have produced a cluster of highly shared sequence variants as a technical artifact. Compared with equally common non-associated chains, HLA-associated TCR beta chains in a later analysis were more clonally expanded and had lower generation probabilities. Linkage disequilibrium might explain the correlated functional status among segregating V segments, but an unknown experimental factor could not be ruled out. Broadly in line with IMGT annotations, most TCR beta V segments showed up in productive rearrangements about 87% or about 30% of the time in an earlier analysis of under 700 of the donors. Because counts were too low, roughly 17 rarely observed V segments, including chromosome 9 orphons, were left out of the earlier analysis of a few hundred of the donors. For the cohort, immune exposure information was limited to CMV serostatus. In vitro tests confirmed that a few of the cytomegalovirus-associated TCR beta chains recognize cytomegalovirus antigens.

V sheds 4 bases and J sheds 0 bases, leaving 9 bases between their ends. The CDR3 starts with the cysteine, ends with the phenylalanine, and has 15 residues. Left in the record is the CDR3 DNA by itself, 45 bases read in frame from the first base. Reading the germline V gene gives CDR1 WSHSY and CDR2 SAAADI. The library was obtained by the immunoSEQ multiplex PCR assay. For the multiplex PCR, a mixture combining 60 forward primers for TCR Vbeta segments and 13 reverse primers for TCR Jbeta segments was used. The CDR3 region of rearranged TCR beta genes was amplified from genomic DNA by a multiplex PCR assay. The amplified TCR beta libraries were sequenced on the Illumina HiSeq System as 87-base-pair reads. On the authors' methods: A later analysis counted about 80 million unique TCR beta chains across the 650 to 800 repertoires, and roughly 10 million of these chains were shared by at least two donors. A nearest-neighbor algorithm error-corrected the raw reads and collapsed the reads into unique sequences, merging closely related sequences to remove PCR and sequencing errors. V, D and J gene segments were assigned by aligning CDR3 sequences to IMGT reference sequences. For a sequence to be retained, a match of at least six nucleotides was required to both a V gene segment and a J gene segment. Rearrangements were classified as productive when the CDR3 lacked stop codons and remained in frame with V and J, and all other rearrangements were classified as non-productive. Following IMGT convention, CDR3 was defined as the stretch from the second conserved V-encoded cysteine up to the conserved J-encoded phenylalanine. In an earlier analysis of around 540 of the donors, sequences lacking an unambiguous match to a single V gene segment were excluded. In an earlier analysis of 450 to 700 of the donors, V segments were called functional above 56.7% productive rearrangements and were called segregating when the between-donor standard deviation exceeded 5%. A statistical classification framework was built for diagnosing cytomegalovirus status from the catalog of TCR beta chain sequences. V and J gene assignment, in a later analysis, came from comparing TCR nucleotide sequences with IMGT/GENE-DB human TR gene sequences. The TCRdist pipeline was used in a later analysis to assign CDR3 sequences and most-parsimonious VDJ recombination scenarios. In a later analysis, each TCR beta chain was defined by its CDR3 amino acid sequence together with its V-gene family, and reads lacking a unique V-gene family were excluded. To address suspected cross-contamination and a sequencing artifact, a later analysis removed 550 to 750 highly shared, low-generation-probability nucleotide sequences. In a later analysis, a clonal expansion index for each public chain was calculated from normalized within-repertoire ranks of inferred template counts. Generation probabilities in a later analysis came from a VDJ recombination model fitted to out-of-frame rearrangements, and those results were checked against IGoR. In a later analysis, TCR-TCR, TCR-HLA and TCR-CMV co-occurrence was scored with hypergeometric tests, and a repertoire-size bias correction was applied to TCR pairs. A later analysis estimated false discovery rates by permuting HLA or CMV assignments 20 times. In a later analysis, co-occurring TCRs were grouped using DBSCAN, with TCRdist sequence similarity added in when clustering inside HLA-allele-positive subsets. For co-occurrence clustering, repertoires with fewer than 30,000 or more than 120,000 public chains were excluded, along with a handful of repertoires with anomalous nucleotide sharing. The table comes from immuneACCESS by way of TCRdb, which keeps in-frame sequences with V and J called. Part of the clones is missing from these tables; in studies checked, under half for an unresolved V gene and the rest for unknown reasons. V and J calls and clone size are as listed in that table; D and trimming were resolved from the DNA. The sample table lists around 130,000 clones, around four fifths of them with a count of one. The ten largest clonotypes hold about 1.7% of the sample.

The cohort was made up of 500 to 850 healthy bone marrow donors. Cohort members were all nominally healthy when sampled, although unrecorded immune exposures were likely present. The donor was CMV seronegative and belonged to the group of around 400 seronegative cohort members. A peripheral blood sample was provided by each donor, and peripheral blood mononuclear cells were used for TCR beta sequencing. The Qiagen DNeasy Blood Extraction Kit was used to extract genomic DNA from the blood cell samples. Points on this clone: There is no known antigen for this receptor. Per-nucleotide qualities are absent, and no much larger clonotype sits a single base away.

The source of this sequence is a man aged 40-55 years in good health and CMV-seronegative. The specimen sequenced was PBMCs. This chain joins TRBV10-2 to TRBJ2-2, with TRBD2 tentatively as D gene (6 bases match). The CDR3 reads CASSAGLTNTGELFF. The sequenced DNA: TGCGCCAGCAGTGCGGGACTGACGAACACCGGGGAGCTGTTTTTT.